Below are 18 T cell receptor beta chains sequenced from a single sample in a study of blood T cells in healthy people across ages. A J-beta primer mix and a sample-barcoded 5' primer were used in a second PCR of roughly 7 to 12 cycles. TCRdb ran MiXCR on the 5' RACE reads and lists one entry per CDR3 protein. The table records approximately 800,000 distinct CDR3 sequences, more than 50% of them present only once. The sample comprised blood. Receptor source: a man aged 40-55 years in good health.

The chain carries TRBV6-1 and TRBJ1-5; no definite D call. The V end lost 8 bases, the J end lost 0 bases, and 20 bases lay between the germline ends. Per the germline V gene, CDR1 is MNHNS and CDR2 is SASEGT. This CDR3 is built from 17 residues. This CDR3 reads CASHTGSNYYSNQPQHF. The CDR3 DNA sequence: TGTGCCAGCCACACGGGGAGTAACTATTATAGCAATCAGCCCCAGCATTTT.

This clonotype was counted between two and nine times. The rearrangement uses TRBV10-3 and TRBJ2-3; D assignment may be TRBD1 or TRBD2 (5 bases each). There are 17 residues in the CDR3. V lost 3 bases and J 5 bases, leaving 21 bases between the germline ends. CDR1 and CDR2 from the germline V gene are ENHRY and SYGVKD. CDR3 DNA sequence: TGTGCCATCAGTGACCTCGACCAGGGCCCACGGGGAGATACGCAGTATTTT. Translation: CAISDLDQGPRGDTQYF.

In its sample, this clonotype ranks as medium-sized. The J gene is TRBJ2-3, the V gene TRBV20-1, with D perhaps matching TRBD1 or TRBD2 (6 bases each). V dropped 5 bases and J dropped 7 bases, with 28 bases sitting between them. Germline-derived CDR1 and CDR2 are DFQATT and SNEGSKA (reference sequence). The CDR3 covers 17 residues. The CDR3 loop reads CSADGRTTPKGGYTQYF. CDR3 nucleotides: TGCAGTGCTGATGGGAGGACTACCCCAAAAGGGGGTTATACGCAGTATTTT.

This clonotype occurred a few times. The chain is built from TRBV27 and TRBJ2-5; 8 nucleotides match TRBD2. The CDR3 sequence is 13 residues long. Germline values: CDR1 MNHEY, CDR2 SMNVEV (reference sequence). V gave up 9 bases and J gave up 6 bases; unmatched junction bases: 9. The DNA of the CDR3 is TGTGCCAGTAAAGCCGGGGGGGAGCAGACCCAGTACTTC. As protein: CASKAGGEQTQYF.

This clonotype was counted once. CDR3 DNA: TGTGCCAGCAGCTCAGACAGGGGTAGAGACGAGCAGTACTTC. Amino acid sequence: CASSSDRGRDEQYF. The chain joins TRBV5-4 to TRBJ2-4; 8 bases line up with TRBD1. The J call may be incorrect, as the DNA end agrees better with TRBJ2-7. Germline assignment: CDR1 SGHNT and CDR2 YYREEE (reference sequence). This CDR3 has 14 residues.

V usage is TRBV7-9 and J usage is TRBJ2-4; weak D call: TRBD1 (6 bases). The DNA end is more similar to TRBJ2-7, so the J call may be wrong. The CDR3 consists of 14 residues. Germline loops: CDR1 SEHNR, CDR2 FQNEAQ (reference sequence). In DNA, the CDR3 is TGTGCCAGCAGCTTACCCAGGGGTCCCTACGAGCAGTACTTC. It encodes CASSLPRGPYEQYF.

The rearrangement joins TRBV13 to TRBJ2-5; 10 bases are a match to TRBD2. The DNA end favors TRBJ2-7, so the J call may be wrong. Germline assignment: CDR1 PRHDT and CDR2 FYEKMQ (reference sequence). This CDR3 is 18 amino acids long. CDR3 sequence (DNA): TGTGCCAGCAGCTTAGCCGGACTAGCGGATAAGGGATACTACGAGCAGTACTTC. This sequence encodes CASSLAGLADKGYYEQYF.

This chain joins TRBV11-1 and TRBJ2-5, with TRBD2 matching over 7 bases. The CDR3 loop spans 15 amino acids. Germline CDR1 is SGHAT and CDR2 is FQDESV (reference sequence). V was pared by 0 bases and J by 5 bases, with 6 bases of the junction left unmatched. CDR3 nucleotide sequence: TGTGCCAGCAGCTTAGCGCGAGCGGGGCGGGAGACCCAGTACTTC. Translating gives CASSLARAGRETQYF.

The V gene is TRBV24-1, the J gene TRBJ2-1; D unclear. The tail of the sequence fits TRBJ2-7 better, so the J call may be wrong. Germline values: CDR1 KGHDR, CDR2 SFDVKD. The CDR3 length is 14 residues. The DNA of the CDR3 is TGTGCCACCAGTGGGACCGGATCCTACAATGAGCAGTACTTC. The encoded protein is CATSGTGSYNEQYF.

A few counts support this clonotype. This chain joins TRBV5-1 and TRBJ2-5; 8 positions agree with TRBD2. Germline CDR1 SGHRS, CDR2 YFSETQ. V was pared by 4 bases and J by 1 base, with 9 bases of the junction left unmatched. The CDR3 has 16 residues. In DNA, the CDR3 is TGCGCCAGCAGCCCCTTAGCGGGGAAAGCCCAAGAGACCCAGTACTTC. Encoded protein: CASSPLAGKAQETQYF.

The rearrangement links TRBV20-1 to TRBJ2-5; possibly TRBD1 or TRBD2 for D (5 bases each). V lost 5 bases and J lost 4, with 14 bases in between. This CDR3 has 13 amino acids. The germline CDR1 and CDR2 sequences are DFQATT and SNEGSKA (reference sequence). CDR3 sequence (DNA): TGCAGTGCTGTCCGAGGGGCTGGAGAGACCCAGTACTTC. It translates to CSAVRGAGETQYF.

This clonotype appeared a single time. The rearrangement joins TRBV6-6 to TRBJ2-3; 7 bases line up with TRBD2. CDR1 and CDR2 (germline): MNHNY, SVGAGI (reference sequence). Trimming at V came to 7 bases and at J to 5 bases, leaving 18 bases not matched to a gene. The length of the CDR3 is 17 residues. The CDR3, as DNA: TGTGCCAGCACTCCTAACCCCCGGGCGGGAGTTATAGATACGCAGTATTTT. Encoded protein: CASTPNPRAGVIDTQYF.

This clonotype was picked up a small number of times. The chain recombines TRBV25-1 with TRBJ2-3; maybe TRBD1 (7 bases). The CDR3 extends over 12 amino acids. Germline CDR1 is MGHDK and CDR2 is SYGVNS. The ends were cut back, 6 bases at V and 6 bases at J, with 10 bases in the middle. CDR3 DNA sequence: TGTGCCAGCAGGACAGGGAGGGATACGCAGTATTTT. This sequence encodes CASRTGRDTQYF.

CDR3 residues: CSVFTGPLNTEAFF. CDR3 DNA: TGCAGCGTGTTCACGGGACCCTTGAACACTGAAGCTTTCTTT. The chain recombines TRBV29-1 with TRBJ1-1, with a possible D match to TRBD1 (5 bases). The V end was cut by 6 bases, the J end by 0 bases, with 14 bases between. The CDR3 length is 14 residues. From germline, CDR1 is SQVTM and CDR2 ANQGSEA.

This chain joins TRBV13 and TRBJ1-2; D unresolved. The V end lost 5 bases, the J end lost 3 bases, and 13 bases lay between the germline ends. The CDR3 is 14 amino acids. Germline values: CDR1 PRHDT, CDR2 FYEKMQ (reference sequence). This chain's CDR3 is CASSPTLTDYGYTF. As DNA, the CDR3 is TGTGCCAGCAGCCCTACGCTCACAGACTATGGCTACACCTTC.

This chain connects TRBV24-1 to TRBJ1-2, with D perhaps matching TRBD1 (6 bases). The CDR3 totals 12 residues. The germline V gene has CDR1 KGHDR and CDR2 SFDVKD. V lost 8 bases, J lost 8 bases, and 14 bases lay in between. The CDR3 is CATNEDSVGYTF. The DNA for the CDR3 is TGTGCCACCAACGAGGACAGCGTCGGCTACACCTTC.

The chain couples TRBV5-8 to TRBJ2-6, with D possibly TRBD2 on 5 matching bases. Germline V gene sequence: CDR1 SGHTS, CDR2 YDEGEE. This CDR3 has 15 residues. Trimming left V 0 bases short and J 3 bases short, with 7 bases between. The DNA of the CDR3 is TGTGCCAGCAGCTTGGCCGGGGATGGGGCCAACGTCCTGACTTTC. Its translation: CASSLAGDGANVLTF.

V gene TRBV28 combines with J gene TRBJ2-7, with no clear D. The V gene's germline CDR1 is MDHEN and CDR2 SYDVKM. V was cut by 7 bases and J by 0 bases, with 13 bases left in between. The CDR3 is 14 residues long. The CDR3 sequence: CASTLGKSSYEQYF. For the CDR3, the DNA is TGTGCCAGCACTTTGGGTAAAAGCTCCTACGAGCAGTACTTC.